The rows below give T cell receptor beta chains drawn from one sample of a study of cytomegalovirus exposure and HLA in healthy donors. Sequencing used immunoSEQ multiplex PCR; TCRdb keeps in-frame clones, though not all of them. The sample has about 130,000 clones; about four fifths are singletons. Sequenced: PBMCs. These receptors came from a man aged 18 to 30 in good health and CMV-seronegative. Each CDR3 is given with its conserved first and last residue. The D gene is left open where the match is weak. Where a row states a size, it is once, few, many or the class of an expanded clone; other rows omit it.

j_call: TRBJ2-1; clone_size: NA; v_call: TRBV7-2; d_call: NA; cdr3_nt: TGTGCCAGCAGATATGCGTACAGCCCTACGTTCTTC; cdr3_aa: CASRYAYSPTFF
j_call: TRBJ1-1; clone_size: NA; v_call: TRBV30; d_call: TRBD1; cdr3_nt: TGTGCCTGGAGTTGGGGACAGGGTTGGACTGAAGCTTTCTTT; cdr3_aa: CAWSWGQGWTEAFF
j_call: TRBJ2-1; clone_size: NA; v_call: TRBV4-2; d_call: TRBD2; cdr3_nt: TGTGCCAGCAGCCAAGGAGTCTTAGCGGGGGGACGCTCCTACAATGAGCAGTTCTTC; cdr3_aa: CASSQGVLAGGRSYNEQFF
j_call: TRBJ1-1; clone_size: NA; v_call: TRBV7-9; d_call: NA; cdr3_nt: TGTGCCAGCAGCTTAGGCGGGGTAACACAGAACACTGAAGCTTTCTTT; cdr3_aa: CASSLGGVTQNTEAFF
j_call: TRBJ1-2; clone_size: NA; v_call: TRBV29-1; d_call: NA; cdr3_nt: TGCAGCGTTGAAGGGACAACCTATGGCTACACCTTC; cdr3_aa: CSVEGTTYGYTF
j_call: TRBJ2-1; clone_size: few; v_call: TRBV7-6; d_call: TRBD2; cdr3_nt: TGTGCCAGCAGCTCCTCTAGCGGGGGGACTGAGCAGTTCTTC; cdr3_aa: CASSSSSGGTEQFF
j_call: TRBJ2-1; clone_size: NA; v_call: TRBV10-3; d_call: NA; cdr3_nt: TGTGCCATCAGTGAGTCTATGGCGGGGCACTACAATGAGCAGTTCTTC; cdr3_aa: CAISESMAGHYNEQFF
j_call: TRBJ2-6; clone_size: NA; v_call: TRBV18; d_call: NA; cdr3_nt: TGTGCCAGCTCCCCGAACCGGGGGGCTTCTGGGGCCAACGTCCTGACTTTC; cdr3_aa: CASSPNRGASGANVLTF
j_call: TRBJ1-5; clone_size: once; v_call: TRBV6-4; d_call: NA; cdr3_nt: TGTGCCAGCAGTGTGCCGGGGCCCCAGCATTTT; cdr3_aa: CASSVPGPQHF
j_call: TRBJ1-2; clone_size: NA; v_call: TRBV6-5; d_call: NA; cdr3_nt: TGTGCCAGCAGGTCAGAAGGGGCTTATGGCTACACCTTC; cdr3_aa: CASRSEGAYGYTF